This T cell receptor beta chain was captured in a study of blood T cell repertoires in COVID-19. Study in general: Italy, Spain and the United States were the sources of the convalescent and acute COVID-19 samples. Nucleic acid was either cDNA or gDNA, and it came from T cells, B-cell-depleted T cells, or PBMCs.

V dropped 8 bases and J dropped 0; count of bases not matched to a gene: 1. Germline assignment: CDR1 SNHLY and CDR2 FYNNEI. The CDR3 is 13 amino acids. Source study methods: Estimation of nucleated cell counts was performed using reference gene primer amplification. The repertoire was sequenced with immunoSEQ multiplex PCR; TCRdb's copy has only in-frame clones and lacks some. The D gene and trimming were derived from the DNA, and the V and J assignments and clone size from that table. The sample lists about 220,000 clones; approximately 80% were seen once. The chain employs TRBV2 and TRBJ2-4; the match to TRBD1 covers 7 bases. This receptor was taken from a woman aged 55-75 years who had recovered from COVID-19. Material for sequencing was peripheral blood. The CDR3 nucleotides read TGTGCCAGCCGGGACAGAGCCAAAAACATTCAGTACTTC. This gives the protein CASRDRAKNIQYF.